This T cell receptor beta chain was recorded in a study of PD-1 blockade in classical Hodgkin lymphoma (TCRdb year 2020). Background on the whole study: Nivolumab dosing was 3 mg/kg intravenously every 2 weeks, continuing until either disease progression or unacceptable toxicity. The study used TCR beta sequencing and CyTOF to define a peripheral blood immune signature of response to PD-1 blockade in classical Hodgkin lymphoma. General study outcomes and caveats: Among trial patients, those achieving complete response had baseline diversity similar to that of newly diagnosed patients, while diversity was significantly lower in partial responders and progressors. CD4+ but not CD8+ TCR diversity rose significantly by C4D1 (p=0.0027 vs p=0.16), most apparent in complete responders (p=0.02). The study was restricted to a single clinical trial cohort, and the causes of repertoire differences, possibly disease activity or prior therapy, were left undefined. Lower diversity was seen in patients whose nivolumab began less than 1 year after ASCT, and these patients were left out of later analyses so that immune reconstitution would not confound the results. Baseline TCR diversity was reported to be lower in newly diagnosed patients than in healthy donors and to be lower still in relapsed/refractory patients.

Genomic DNA was extracted with the Qiagen DNeasy kit from unsorted PBMCs and from negatively selected CD4+ and CD8+ fractions. Amplification of TCR beta CDR3 regions was done by immunoSEQ multiplex PCR with primers that anneal to V and J segments. Amplification bias was minimized using a synthetic immune receptor repertoire, and residual bias was removed computationally after sequencing. Turning to the authors' computational methods: Custom Python scripts were used to quantify repertoire diversity as the Shannon entropy index. Unsorted, CD4+ and CD8+ repertoires were analyzed separately, except in combined analyses where CD4+ and CD8+ sequences were merged in silico. A clone counted as expanded when the clone's frequency after treatment rose at least 2-fold relative to C1D1, and clones undetected at baseline were given a pseudocount of 0.5. Clones with 0 or 1 copy at C1D1 were defined as singleton clones, while clones with 2 or more copies were defined as non-singleton clones. By matching protein sequences in sorted samples from the same patient, clones expanded in unsorted samples were annotated as CD4+, CD8+ or unknown. Wilcoxon tests on paired samples were used to test changes in diversity from C1D1 to C4D1. Held by TCRdb, this immuneACCESS table contains in-frame sequences only and omits some clones. Under half of the omission traces to an unresolved V gene where checked; the cause of the rest is unknown. That table gives V, J and clone size, and the DNA gave D and trimming. Across this sample there are more than 60,000 clones, with about 88% seen only once. Together, the top ten hold 9.7% of the sample.

In regard to this clone: There is no known antigen for this receptor. Base qualities are missing; no much larger clone stands one base away.

The CDR3 measures 18 amino acids from cysteine to phenylalanine. Only the CDR3 region is kept as DNA, spanning 54 bases read in frame from base 1. After removal of 0 bases from V and 2 bases from J, the junction retains 9 bases not matched to a gene. According to the study, the label for this sample's time point signals: cycle 1 day 1 (C1D1), immediately before nivolumab initiation. Relapse after autologous stem cell transplantation had occurred in all trial patients, and cohorts A, B and C were distinguished by prior brentuximab vedotin exposure. The trial cohort comprised some 60 patients with relapsed/refractory classical Hodgkin lymphoma whose best overall responses were complete response, partial response or progressive disease. In the multi-cohort phase II CheckMate 205 trial, trial patients received single-agent nivolumab. Best overall response was determined by an independent review committee according to the 2007 International Working Group response criteria. Trial PBMCs were collected immediately before nivolumab initiation (C1D1) and during therapy at cycle 2 day 1 and cycle 4 day 1. Peripheral blood was collected in 8 mL Vacutainer Cell Preparation Tubes, from which PBMCs were isolated by centrifugation and then cryopreserved.

This specimen consisted of peripheral blood mononuclear cells (PBMCs), obtained at baseline. The receptor's source is a human donor with classical Hodgkin lymphoma. The chain links TRBV23-1 with TRBJ2-2; TRBD2 agrees with 7 junctional bases. TRBV23-1 belongs to the ORF category, with a function that is uncertain. The CDR3: CASSQSGRGRVNTGELFF. The DNA sequence reads TGCGCCAGCAGTCAATCGGGGAGGGGACGTGTAAACACCGGGGAGCTGTTTTTT.